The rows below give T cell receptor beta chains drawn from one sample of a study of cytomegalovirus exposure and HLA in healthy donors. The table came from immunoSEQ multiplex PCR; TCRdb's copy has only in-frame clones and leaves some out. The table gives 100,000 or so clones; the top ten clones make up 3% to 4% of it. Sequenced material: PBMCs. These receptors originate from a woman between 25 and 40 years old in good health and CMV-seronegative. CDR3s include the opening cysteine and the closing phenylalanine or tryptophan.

CDR3: CASSPGTGAEKLFF; V: TRBV11-2
CDR3: CASRGTGQNYGYTF; V: TRBV7-9
CDR3: CASSLVIPDEQYF; V: TRBV6-1
CDR3: CARSLRGLRLDNEQFF; V: TRBV5-3
CDR3: CASSLFPDRGNTEAFF; V: TRBV11-2
CDR3: CASSLTGADGELFF; V: TRBV5-1
CDR3: CAILPRGSNQPQHF; V: TRBV6-1
CDR3: CASSRTGVPNYGYTF; V: TRBV2
CDR3: CASSLGGEPGNTIYF; V: TRBV11-2
CDR3: CASSPDRVAKNIQYF; V: TRBV6-5
CDR3: CASSPSAGAYGYTF; V: TRBV6-1
CDR3: CASSFKAAGGYTF; V: TRBV5-8
CDR3: CASSQPSSGYEQYF; V: TRBV4-2
CDR3: CASSVAGGNTEAFF; V: TRBV9
CDR3: CASSPRRVAGGNADEQFF; V: TRBV7-8
CDR3: CASSPPGGSGYTF; V: TRBV7-9
CDR3: CASSLRGTENTEAFF; V: TRBV27